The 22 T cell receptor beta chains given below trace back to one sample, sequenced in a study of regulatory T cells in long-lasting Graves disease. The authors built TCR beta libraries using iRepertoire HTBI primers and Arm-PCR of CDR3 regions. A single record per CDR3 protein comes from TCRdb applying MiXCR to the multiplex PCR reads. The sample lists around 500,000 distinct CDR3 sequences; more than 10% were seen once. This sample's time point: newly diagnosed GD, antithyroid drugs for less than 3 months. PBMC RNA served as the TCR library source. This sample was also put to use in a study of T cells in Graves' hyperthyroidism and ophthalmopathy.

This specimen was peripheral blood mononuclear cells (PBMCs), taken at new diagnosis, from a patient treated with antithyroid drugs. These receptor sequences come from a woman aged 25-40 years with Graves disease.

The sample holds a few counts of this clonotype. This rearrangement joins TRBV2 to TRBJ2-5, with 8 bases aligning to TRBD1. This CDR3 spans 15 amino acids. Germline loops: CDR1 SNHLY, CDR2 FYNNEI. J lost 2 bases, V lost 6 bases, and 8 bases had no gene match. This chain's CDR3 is CASSRRQGSQETQYF. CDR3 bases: TGTGCCAGCAGCCGCCGACAGGGGTCACAAGAGACCCAGTACTTC.

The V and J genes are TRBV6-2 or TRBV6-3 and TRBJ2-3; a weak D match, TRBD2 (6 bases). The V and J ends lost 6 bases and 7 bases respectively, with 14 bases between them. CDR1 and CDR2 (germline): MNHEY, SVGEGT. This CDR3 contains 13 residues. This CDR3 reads CASSGGATYTQYF. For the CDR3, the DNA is TGTGCCAGCAGCGGAGGGGCGACGTATACGCAGTATTTT.

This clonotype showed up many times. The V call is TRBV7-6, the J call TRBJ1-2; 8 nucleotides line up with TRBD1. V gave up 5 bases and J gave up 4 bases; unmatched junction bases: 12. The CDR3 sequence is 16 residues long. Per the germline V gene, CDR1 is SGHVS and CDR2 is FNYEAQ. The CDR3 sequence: CASSPRTGSKGYGYTF. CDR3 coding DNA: TGTGCCAGCAGCCCTCGGACAGGGTCAAAGGGCTATGGCTACACCTTC.

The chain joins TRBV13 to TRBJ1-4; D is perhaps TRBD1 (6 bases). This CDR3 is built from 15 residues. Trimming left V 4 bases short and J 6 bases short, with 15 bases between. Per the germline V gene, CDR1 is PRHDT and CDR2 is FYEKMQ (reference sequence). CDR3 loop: CASSSGGRQDEKLFF. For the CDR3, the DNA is TGTGCCAGCAGCTCAGGAGGCAGACAGGATGAAAAACTGTTTTTT.

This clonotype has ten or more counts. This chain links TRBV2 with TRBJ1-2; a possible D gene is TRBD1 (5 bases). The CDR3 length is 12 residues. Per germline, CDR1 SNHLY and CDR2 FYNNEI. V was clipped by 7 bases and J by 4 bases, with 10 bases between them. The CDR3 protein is CASKGLVYGYTF. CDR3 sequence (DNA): TGTGCCAGCAAGGGGCTCGTCTATGGCTACACCTTC. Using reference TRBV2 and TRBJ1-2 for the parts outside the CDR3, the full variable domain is EPEVTQTPSHQVTQMGQEVILRCVPISNHLYFYWYRQILGQKVEFLVSFYNNEISEKSEIFDDQFSVERPDGSNFTLKIRSTKLEDSAMYFCASKGLVYGYTFGSGTRLTVV.

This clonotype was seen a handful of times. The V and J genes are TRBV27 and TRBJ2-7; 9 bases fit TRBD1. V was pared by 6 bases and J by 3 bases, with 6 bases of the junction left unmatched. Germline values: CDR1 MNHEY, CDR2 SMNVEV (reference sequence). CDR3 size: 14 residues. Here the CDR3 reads CASSWGTGYYEQYF. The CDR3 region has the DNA TGTGCCAGCAGCTGGGGGACAGGGTACTACGAGCAGTACTTC.

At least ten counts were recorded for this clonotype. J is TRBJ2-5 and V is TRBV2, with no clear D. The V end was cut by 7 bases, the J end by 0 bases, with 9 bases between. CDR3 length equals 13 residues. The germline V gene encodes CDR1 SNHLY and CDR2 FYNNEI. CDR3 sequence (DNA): TGTGCCAGCACATTGATGAACCAAGAGACCCAGTACTTC. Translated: CASTLMNQETQYF.

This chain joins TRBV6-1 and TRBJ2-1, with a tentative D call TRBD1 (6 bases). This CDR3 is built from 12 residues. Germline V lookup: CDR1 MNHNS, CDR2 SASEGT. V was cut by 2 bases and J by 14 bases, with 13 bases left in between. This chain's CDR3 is CASSENWPGEFF. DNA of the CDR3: TGTGCCAGCAGTGAAAATTGGCCAGGGGAGTTCTTC.

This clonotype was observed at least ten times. The CDR3, as DNA: TGTGCCAGCAGCTTCGGACTAGCCCAAGAGACCCAGTACTTC. It codes for CASSFGLAQETQYF. V and J are TRBV11-1 and TRBJ2-5; 8 nucleotides align to TRBD2. Per germline, CDR1 SGHAT and CDR2 FQDESV (reference sequence). Germline trimming cut 3 bases from V and 1 base from J; bases unmatched to any gene: 1. The CDR3 has 14 amino acids.

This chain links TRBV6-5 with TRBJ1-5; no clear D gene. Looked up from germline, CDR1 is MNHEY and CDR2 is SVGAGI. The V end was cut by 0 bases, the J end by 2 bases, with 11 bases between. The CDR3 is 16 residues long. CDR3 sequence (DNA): TGTGCCAGCAGTTACTCAGCCCTGGGTGGCAATCAGCCCCAGCATTTT. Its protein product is CASSYSALGGNQPQHF.

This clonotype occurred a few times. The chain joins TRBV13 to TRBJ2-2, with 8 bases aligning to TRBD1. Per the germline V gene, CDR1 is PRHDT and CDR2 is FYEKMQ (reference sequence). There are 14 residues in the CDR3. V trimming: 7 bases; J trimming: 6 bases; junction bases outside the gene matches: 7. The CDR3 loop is CASKRTGWPGELFF. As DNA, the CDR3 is TGTGCCAGCAAGAGGACAGGGTGGCCCGGGGAGCTGTTTTTT.

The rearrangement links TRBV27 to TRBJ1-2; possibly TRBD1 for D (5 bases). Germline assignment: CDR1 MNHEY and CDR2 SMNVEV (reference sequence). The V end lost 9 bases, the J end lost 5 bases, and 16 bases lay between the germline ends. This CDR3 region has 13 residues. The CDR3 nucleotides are TGTGCCAGTCGAGACAGCGACCCTTATGGCTACACCTTC. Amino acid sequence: CASRDSDPYGYTF.

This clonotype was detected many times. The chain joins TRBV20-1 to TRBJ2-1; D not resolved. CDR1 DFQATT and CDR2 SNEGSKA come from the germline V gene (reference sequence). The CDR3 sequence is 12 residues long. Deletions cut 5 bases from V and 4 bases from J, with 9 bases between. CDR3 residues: CSAQIGYNEQFF. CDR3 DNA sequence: TGCAGTGCTCAGATAGGGTACAATGAGCAGTTCTTC.

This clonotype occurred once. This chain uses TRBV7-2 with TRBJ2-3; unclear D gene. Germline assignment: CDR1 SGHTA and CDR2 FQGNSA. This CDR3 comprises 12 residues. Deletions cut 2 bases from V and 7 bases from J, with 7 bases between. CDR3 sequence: CASSLSLHTQYF. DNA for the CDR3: TGTGCCAGCAGCTTATCTCTGCATACGCAGTATTTT.

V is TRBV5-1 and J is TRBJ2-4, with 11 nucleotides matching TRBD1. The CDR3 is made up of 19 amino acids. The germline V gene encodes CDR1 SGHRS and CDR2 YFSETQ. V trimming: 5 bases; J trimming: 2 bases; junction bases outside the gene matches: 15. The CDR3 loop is CASRAGGQGALPSKNIQYF. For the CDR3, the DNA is TGCGCCAGCAGAGCGGGTGGACAGGGGGCTCTCCCGTCCAAAAACATTCAGTACTTC.

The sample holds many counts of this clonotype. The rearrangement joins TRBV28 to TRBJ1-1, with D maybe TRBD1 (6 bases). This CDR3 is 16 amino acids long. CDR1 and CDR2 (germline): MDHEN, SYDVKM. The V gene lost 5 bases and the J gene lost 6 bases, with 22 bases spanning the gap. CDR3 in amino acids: CASSPGGGAESSEAFF. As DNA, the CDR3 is TGTGCCAGCAGTCCCGGAGGGGGAGCTGAGAGCTCTGAAGCTTTCTTT.

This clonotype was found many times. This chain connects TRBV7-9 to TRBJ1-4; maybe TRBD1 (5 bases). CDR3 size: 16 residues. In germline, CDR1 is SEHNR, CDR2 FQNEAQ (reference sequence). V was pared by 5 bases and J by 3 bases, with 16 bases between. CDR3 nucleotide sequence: TGTGCCAGCAGCCGCCCTGGGGCCGGGGCTAATGAAAAACTGTTTTTT. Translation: CASSRPGAGANEKLFF.

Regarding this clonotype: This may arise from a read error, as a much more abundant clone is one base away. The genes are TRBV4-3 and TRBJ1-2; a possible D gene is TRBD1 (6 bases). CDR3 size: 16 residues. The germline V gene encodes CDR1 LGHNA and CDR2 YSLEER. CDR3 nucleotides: TGCGCCAGCAGCGCAGGGGACGCCCTGGGTATTTATGGCCACACCTTC. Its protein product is CASSAGDALGIYGHTF.

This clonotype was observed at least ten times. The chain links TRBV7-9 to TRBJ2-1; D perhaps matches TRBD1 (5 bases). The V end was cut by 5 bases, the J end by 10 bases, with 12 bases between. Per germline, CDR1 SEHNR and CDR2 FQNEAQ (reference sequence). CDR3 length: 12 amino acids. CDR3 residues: CASSHRQPEQFF. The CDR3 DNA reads TGTGCCAGCAGCCATAGACAGCCGGAGCAGTTCTTC.

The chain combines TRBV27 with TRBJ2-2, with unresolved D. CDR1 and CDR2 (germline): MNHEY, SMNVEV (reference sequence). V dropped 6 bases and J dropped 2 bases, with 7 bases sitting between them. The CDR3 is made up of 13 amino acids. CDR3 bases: TGTGCCAGCAGGGGGATAAACACCGGGGAGCTGTTTTTT. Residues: CASRGINTGELFF.

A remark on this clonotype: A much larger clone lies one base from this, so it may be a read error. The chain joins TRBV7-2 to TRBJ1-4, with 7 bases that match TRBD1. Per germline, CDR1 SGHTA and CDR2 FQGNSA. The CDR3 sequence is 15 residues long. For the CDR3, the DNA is TGTGTCAGCAGTTCATACAGGGGAATGAATGAAAAACTGTTTTTT. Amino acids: CVSSSYRGMNEKLFF.

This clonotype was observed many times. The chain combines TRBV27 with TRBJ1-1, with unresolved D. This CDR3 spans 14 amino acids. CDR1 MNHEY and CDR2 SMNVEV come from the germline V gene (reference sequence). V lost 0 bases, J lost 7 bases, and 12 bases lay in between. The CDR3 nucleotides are TGTGCCAGCAGTTTATCGAGGTATGGAGGTGAAGCTTTCTTT. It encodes CASSLSRYGGEAFF.